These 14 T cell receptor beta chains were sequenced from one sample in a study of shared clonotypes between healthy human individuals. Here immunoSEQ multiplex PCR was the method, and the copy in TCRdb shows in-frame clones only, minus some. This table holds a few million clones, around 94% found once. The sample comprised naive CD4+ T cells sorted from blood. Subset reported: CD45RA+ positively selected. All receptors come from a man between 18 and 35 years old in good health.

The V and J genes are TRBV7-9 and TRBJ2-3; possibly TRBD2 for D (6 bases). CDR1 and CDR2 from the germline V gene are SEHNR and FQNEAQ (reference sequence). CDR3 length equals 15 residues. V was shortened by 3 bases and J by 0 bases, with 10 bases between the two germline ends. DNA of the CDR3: TGTGCCAGCAGCTTCGGGCTAGCGAGCACAGATACGCAGTATTTT. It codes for CASSFGLASTDTQYF.

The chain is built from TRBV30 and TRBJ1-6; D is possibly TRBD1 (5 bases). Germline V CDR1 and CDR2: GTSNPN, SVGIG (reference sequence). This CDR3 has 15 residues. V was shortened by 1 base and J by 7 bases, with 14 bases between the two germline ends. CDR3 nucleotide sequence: TGTGCCTGGAGTGGCCGGGACCGCCAAAATTCACCCCTCCACTTT. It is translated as CAWSGRDRQNSPLHF.

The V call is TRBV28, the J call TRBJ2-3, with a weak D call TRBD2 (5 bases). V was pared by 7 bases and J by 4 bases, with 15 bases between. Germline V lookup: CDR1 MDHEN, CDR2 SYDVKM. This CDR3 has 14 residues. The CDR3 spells CASTRAAGADTQYF. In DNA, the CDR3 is TGTGCCAGCACCCGGGCGGCGGGTGCAGATACGCAGTATTTT.

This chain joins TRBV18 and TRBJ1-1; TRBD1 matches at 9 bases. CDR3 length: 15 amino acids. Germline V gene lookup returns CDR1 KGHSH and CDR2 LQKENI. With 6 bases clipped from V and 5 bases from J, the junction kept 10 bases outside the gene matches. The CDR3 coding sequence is TGTGCCAGCTCCTCTCTACAGGGGGCGGGGACTGAAGCTTTCTTT. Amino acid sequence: CASSSLQGAGTEAFF.

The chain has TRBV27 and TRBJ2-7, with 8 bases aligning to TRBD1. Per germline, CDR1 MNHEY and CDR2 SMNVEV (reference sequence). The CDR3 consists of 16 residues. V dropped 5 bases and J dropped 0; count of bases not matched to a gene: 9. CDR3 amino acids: CASSPGQGEGSYEQYF. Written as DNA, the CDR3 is TGTGCCAGCAGTCCCGGACAGGGCGAGGGCTCCTACGAGCAGTACTTC.

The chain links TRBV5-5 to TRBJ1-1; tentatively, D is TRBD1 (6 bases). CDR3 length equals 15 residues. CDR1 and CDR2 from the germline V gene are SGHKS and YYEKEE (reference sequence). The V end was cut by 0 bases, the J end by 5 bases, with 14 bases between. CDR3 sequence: CASSLAAYRDTEAFF. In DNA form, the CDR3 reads TGTGCCAGCAGCTTGGCCGCATACAGGGATACTGAAGCTTTCTTT.

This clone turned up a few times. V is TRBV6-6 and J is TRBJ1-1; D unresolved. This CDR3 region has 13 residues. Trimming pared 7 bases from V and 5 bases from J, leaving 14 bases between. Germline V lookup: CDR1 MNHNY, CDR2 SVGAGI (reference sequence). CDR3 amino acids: CASMRGSQTEAFF. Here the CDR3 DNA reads TGTGCCAGCATGCGAGGGTCACAGACTGAAGCTTTCTTT.

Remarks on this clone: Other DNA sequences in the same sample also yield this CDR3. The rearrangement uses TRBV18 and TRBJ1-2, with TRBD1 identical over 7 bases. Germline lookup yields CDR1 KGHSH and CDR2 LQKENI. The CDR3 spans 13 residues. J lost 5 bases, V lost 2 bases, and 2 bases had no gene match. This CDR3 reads CASSPTGDYGYTF. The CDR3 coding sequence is TGTGCCAGCTCACCAACAGGGGATTATGGCTACACCTTC.

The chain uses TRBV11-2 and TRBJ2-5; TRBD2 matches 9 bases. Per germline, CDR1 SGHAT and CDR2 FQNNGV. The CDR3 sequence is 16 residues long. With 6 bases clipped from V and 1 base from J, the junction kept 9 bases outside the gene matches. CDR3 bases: TGTGCCAGCAGTGTAATGGCGGGGGGGATCCAAGAGACCCAGTACTTC. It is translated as CASSVMAGGIQETQYF.

The CDR3 nucleotides are TGTGCCTGGCAGGGGGACTACGAGCAGTACTTC. This codes for CAWQGDYEQYF. This chain links TRBV30 with TRBJ2-7, with 7 bases aligning to TRBD1. This CDR3 region has 11 residues. CDR1 and CDR2 (germline): GTSNPN, SVGIG (reference sequence). V gave up 5 bases and J gave up 3 bases; unmatched junction bases: 1.

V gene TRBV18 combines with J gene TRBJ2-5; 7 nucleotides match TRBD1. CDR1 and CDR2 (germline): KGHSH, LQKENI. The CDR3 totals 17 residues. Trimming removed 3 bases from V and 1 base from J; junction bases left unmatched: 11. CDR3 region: CASSPRGQTFFQETQYF. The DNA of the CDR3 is TGTGCCAGCTCACCCCGGGGACAGACTTTTTTCCAAGAGACCCAGTACTTC. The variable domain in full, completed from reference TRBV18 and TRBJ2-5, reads NAGVMQNPRHLVRRRGQEARLRCSPMKGHSHVYWYRQLPEEGLKFMVYLQKENIIDESGMPKERFSAEFPKEGPSILRIQQVVRGDSAAYFCASSPRGQTFFQETQYFGPGTRLLVL.

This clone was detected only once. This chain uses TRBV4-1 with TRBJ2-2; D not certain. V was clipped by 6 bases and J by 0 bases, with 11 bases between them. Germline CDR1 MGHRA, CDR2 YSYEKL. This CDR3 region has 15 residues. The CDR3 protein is CASRRLSANTGELFF. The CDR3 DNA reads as TGCGCCAGCAGGCGGTTGTCCGCGAACACCGGGGAGCTGTTTTTT.

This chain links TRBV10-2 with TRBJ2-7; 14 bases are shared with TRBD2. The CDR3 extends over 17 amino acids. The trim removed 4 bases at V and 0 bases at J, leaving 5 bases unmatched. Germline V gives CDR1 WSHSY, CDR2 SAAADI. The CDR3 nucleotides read TGCGCCAGCAGTGTGACTAGCGGGAGGGTAAGCTCCTACGAGCAGTACTTC. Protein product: CASSVTSGRVSSYEQYF.

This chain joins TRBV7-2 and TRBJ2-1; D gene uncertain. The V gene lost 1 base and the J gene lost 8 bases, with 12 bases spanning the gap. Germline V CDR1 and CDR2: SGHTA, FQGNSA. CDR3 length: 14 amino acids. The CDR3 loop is CASSLGAHPDEQFF. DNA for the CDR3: TGTGCCAGCAGCTTAGGAGCTCATCCCGATGAGCAGTTCTTC.